Described below is a single TCR beta chain sequence and its context. Its antigen is undetermined. This sample was taken from a study of cytomegalovirus exposure and HLA in healthy donors. The study, taken as a whole, reports: Accurate predictions that matched the HLA-A and HLA-B alleles of most subjects were reportedly made from TCR beta sequences.

60 Vbeta and 13 Jbeta primers were used in PCR. Repertoires were generated with immunoSEQ multiplex PCR, while TCRdb's copy carries only in-frame clones and drops some. The sample holds about 96,000 clones, approximately 72% seen once. From germline, CDR1 is GTSNPN and CDR2 SVGIG (reference sequence). The germline V and J ends were trimmed by 0 bases and 8 bases, with 10 bases remaining between them. The CDR3 contains 12 residues. The sample taken for sequencing was PBMCs. The chain has TRBV30 and TRBJ1-2; D not certain. The receptor was isolated from a female donor in good health and CMV-seropositive. The CDR3 sequence: CAWSVRNTGYTF. As DNA, the CDR3 is TGTGCCTGGAGTGTGAGGAATACGGGCTACACCTTC. Full variable domain (remainder filled in from reference TRBV30 and TRBJ1-2): SQTIHQWPATLVQPVGSPLSLECTVEGTSNPNLYWYRQAAGRGLQLLFYSVGIGQISSEVPQNLSASRPQDRQFILSSKKLLLSDSGFYLCAWSVRNTGYTFGSGTRLTVV.